The 7 T cell receptor beta chains in this list originate from one sample, sequenced in a study of graft-versus-host responses after intestinal transplantation. The method was immunoSEQ multiplex PCR; TCRdb's version includes in-frame clones alone and lacks a portion of them. The table shows approximately 86,000 clones, with just under 95% occurring only once. Antigen specificity for these receptors is unknown. Sample: unstimulated CD8+ T cells sorted from spleen or lymph node cells, taken before transplant. All receptors come from a human donor who was the organ donor for an intestinal transplant.

The chain has TRBV2 and TRBJ2-3; TRBD2 might be the D (5 bases). Trimming removed 7 bases at V and 1 base at J, with 12 bases between. The CDR3 has 14 residues. Germline V gives CDR1 SNHLY, CDR2 FYNNEI. The CDR3 bases are TGTGCCAGCACCCAAGGGCGGGGCACAGATACGCAGTATTTT. It specifies CASTQGRGTDTQYF.

This sequence joins TRBV28 and TRBJ1-2; 9 bases align to TRBD1. Germline V CDR1 and CDR2: MDHEN, SYDVKM. The CDR3 length is 15 residues. V was pared by 6 bases and J by 8 bases, with 13 bases of the junction left unmatched. The CDR3 spells CASRIPGTGIGGYTF. In DNA, the CDR3 is TGTGCCAGCAGAATTCCCGGGACAGGGATTGGAGGCTACACCTTC.

The chain carries TRBV5-6 and TRBJ2-1, with TRBD2 matching 11 bases. Germline loops: CDR1 SGHDT, CDR2 YYEEEE. CDR3 length: 15 amino acids. V lost 0 bases and J lost 7; bases outside the gene matches: 3. Written as DNA, the CDR3 is TGTGCCAGCAGCTTGGGGGGACTAGCGGTAAATGAGCAGTTCTTC. It is translated as CASSLGGLAVNEQFF.

The chain carries TRBV4-1 and TRBJ2-1; D is perhaps TRBD2 (5 bases). V lost 0 bases and J 9 bases, leaving 12 bases between the germline ends. This CDR3 has 14 amino acids. Germline CDR1 and CDR2: MGHRA and YSYEKL. The CDR3 is CASSQDQVEGEQFF. The CDR3 DNA reads as TGCGCCAGCAGCCAAGATCAGGTCGAGGGTGAGCAGTTCTTC.

This clone was detected once. The rearrangement joins TRBV7-3 to TRBJ2-3; 11 bases are a match to TRBD2. Germline lookup yields CDR1 SGHTA and CDR2 FQGTGA. This CDR3 is built from 15 residues. The ends lost 5 bases at V and 4 bases at J; junction bases unmatched: 5. CDR3 DNA sequence: TGTGCCAGCAGCCGACTAGCGGGGAGGCCAGATACGCAGTATTTT. Translating it yields CASSRLAGRPDTQYF.

This chain uses TRBV5-1 with TRBJ2-7; possible D gene TRBD1, 6 bases. The CDR3 totals 14 residues. The V end was cut by 0 bases, the J end by 6 bases, with 13 bases between. Germline CDR1 is SGHRS and CDR2 is YFSETQ. This CDR3 reads CASSLGAGGSEQYF. CDR3 nucleotides: TGCGCCAGCAGCTTGGGGGCTGGGGGCAGCGAGCAGTACTTC.

This chain uses TRBV7-9 with TRBJ2-3, with D possibly being TRBD2 (6 bases). The CDR3 is 18 residues long. Germline V gene lookup returns CDR1 SEHNR and CDR2 FQNEAQ (reference sequence). V was cut by 3 bases and J by 2 bases, with 21 bases left in between. The CDR3 DNA sequence: TGTGCCAGCAGCTTGTTCCCCCCTGGTGCGGGGCTCACAGATACGCAGTATTTT. This codes for CASSLFPPGAGLTDTQYF. Supplemented by reference TRBV7-9 and TRBJ2-3, the full variable domain reads DTGVSQNPRHKITKRGQNVTFRCDPISEHNRLYWYRQTLGQGPEFLTYFQNEAQLEKSRLLSDRFSAERPKGSFSTLEIQRTEQGDSAMYLCASSLFPPGAGLTDTQYFGPGTRLTVL.